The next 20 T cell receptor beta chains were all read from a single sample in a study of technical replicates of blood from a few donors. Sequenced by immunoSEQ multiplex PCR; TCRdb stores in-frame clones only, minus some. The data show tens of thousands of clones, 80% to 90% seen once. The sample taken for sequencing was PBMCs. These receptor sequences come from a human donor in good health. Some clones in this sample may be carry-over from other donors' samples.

In nucleotides, the CDR3 is TGTGCCAGCAGCTTTGGAGGGAGACAAGCTGAAGCTTTCTTT. This codes for CASSFGGRQAEAFF. This chain uses TRBV7-9 with TRBJ1-1; no reliable D call. The ends were cut back, 3 bases at V and 6 bases at J, with 14 bases in the middle. Germline values: CDR1 SEHNR, CDR2 FQNEAQ (reference sequence). The CDR3 has 14 amino acids.

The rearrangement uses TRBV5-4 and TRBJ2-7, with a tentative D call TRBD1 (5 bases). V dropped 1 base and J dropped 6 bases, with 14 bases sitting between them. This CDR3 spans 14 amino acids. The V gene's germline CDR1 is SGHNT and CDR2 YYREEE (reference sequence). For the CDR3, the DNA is TGTGCCAGCAGCTTGCAGGGTTCCCCCCTCGAGCAGTACTTC. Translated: CASSLQGSPLEQYF.

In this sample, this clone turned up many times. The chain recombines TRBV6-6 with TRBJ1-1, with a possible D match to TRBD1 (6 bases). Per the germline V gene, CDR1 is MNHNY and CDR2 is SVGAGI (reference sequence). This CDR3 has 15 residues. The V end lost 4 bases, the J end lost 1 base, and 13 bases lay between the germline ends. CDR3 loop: CASSLGTLRNTEAFF. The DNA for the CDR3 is TGTGCCAGCAGTTTGGGGACACTTCGGAACACTGAAGCTTTCTTT.

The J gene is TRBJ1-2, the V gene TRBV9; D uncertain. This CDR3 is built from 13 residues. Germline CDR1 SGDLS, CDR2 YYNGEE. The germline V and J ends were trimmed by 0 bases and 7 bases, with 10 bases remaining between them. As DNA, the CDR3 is TGTGCCAGCAGCGTAGTAACAGATACTGGCTACACCTTC. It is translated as CASSVVTDTGYTF.

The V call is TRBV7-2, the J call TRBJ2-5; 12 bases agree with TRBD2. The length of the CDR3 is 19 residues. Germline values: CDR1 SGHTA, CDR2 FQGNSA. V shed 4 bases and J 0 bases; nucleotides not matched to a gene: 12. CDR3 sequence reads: CASSSPIGLAGRYQETQYF. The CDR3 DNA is TGTGCCAGCAGCTCTCCCATCGGACTAGCGGGAAGGTACCAAGAGACCCAGTACTTC.

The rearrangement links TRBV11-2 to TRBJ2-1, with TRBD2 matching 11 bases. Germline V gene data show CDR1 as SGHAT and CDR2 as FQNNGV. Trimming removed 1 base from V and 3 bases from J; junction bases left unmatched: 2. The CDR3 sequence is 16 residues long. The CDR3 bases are TGTGCCAGCAGCTTAGGGGGGACTAGCGGCTACAATGAGCAGTTCTTC. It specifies CASSLGGTSGYNEQFF. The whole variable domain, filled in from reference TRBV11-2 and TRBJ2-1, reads EAGVAQSPRYKIIEKRQSVAFWCNPISGHATLYWYQQILGQGPKLLIQFQNNGVVDDSQLPKDRFSAERLKGVDSTLKIQPAKLEDSAVYLCASSLGGTSGYNEQFFGPGTRLTVL.

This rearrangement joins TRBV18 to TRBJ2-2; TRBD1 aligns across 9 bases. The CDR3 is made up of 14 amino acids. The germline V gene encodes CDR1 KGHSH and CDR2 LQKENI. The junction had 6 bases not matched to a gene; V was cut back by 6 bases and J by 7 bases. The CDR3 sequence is CASSQQGADGELFF. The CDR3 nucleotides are TGTGCCAGCTCGCAACAGGGGGCTGACGGGGAGCTGTTTTTT. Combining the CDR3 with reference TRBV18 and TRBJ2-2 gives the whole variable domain NAGVMQNPRHLVRRRGQEARLRCSPMKGHSHVYWYRQLPEEGLKFMVYLQKENIIDESGMPKERFSAEFPKEGPSILRIQQVVRGDSAAYFCASSQQGADGELFFGEGSRLTVL.

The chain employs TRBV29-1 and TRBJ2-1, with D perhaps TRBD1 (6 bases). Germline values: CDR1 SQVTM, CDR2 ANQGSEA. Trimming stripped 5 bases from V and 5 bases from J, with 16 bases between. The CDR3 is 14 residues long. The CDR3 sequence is CSVLGYRADNEQFF. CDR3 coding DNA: TGCAGCGTTCTGGGTTACAGGGCAGACAATGAGCAGTTCTTC.

CDR3: CASSYIGTGRNSPLHF. The CDR3 DNA sequence: TGTGCCAGCAGTTACATCGGGACAGGGAGAAATTCACCCCTCCACTTT. V is TRBV6-5 and J is TRBJ1-6, with 9 bases lining up with TRBD1. The germline V gene has CDR1 MNHEY and CDR2 SVGAGI. The CDR3 contains 16 residues. Unmatched junction bases numbered 6, after V lost 2 bases and J lost 7 bases.

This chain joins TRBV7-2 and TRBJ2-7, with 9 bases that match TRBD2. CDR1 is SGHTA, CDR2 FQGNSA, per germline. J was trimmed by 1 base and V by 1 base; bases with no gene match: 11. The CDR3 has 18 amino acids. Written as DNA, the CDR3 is TGTGCCAGCAGCTTAGTTCAAGGTAGCGGGAGCATGTCCTACGAGCAGTACTTC. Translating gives CASSLVQGSGSMSYEQYF.

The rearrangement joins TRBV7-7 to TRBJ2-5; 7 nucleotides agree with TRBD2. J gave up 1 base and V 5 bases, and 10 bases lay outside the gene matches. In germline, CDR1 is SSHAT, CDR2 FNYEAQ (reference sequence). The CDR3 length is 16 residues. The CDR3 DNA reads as TGTGCCAGCAGCGCTCAGCGGGGAGCTTTCCAAGAGACCCAGTACTTC. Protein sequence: CASSAQRGAFQETQYF.

The CDR3: CASSQDLYEQYF. CDR3 nucleotides: TGTGCCAGCAGCCAAGATCTATACGAGCAGTACTTC. This rearrangement joins TRBV4-2 to TRBJ2-7; D gene unclear. V shed 0 bases and J shed 4 bases, with 4 bases lying between them. CDR1 and CDR2 (germline): LGHNA, YNFKEQ. The CDR3 is 12 residues long.

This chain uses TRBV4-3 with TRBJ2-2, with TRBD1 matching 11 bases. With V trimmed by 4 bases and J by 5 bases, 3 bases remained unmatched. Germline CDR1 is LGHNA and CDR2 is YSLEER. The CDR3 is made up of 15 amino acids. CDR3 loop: CASSPDRGRTGELFF. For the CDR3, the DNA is TGCGCCAGCAGCCCGGACAGGGGGCGTACCGGGGAGCTGTTTTTT.

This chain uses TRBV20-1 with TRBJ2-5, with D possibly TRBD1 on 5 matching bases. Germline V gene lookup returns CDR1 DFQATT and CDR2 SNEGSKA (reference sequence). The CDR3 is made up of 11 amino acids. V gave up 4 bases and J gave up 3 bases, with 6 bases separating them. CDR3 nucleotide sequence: TGCAGTGCTACACAGGAAGAGACCCAGTACTTC. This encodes CSATQEETQYF.

The chain's CDR3 is CASSYGRGPYEQYF. CDR3 bases: TGTGCCAGCAGTTACGGCAGGGGCCCCTACGAGCAGTACTTC. The chain uses TRBV6-5 and TRBJ2-7, with a tentative D call TRBD1 (6 bases). Trimming cost V 2 bases and J 2 bases, with 10 bases left between them. Germline assignment: CDR1 MNHEY and CDR2 SVGAGI. This CDR3 is built from 14 residues.

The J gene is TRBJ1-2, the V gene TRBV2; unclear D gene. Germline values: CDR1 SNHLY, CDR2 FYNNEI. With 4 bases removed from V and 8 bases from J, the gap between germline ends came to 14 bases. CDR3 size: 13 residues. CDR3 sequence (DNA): TGTGCCAGCAGTGGAGGCCGTCGGGTAGGCTACACCTTC. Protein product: CASSGGRRVGYTF.

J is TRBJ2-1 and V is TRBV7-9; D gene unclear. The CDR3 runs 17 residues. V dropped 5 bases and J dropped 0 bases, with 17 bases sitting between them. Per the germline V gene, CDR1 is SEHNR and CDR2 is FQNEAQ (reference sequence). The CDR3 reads CASSTDLVLLSYNEQFF. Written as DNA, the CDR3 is TGTGCCAGCAGCACCGACTTAGTCCTACTCTCCTACAATGAGCAGTTCTTC.

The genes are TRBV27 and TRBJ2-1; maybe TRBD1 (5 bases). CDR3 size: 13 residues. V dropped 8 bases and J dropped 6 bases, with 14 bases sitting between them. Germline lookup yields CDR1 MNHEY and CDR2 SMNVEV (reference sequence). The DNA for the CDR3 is TGTGCCAGCTCTAGGGGAACGGTCAATGAGCAGTTCTTC. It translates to CASSRGTVNEQFF.

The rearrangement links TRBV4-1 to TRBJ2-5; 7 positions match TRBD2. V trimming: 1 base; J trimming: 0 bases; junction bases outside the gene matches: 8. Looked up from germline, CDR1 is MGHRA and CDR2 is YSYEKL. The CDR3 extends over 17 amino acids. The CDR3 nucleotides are TGCGCCAGCAGCCAAGCTATGAAGGGAGGGTACCAAGAGACCCAGTACTTC. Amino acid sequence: CASSQAMKGGYQETQYF.

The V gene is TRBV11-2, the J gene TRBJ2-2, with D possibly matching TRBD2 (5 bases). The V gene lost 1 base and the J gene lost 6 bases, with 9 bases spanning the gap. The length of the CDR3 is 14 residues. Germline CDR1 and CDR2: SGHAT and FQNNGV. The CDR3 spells CASSLGLFPGELFF. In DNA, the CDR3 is TGTGCCAGCAGCTTAGGACTATTCCCCGGGGAGCTGTTTTTT.